This TCR beta chain was captured in a study of cytotoxic CD8 clonotypes in ibrutinib-treated CLL. This clone was picked up a small number of times. CDR1 is SGHRS, CDR2 YFSETQ, per germline. V was pared by 4 bases and J by 4 bases, with 17 bases between. CDR3 length: 15 residues. Here immunoSEQ multiplex PCR was the method, and the copy in TCRdb shows in-frame clones only, minus some. The sample has about 300,000 clones, roughly 67% seen once; the top ten hold 6% to 6.5%. Sequenced material: PBMCs, taken after 36 months of ibrutinib treatment. V usage is TRBV5-1 and J usage is TRBJ1-2; D call uncertain. This receptor was taken from a human donor with chronic lymphocytic leukemia. CDR3 region: CASSPRHGNTYGYTF. The CDR3 DNA is TGCGCCAGCAGCCCTCGACACGGAAACACCTATGGCTACACCTTC.